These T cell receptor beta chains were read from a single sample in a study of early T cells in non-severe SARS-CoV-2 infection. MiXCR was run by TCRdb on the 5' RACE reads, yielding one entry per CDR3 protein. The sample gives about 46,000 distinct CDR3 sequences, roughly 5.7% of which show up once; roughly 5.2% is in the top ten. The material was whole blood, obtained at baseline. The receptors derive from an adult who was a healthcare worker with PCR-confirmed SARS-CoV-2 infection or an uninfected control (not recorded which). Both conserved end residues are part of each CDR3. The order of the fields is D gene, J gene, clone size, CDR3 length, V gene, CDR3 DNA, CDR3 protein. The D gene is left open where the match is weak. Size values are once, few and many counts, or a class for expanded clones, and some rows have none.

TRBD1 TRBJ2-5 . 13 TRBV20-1 TGCAGTGCTAGGCGACAGGGCCGGGAGACCCAGTACTTC CSARRQGRETQYF
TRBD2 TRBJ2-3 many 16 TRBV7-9 TGTGCCAGCAGCCCAAGACTAGCGGGAGAAGGAGATACGCAGTATTTT CASSPRLAGEGDTQYF
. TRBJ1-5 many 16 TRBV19 TGTGCCAGTAGTCCCTACCAGACTCCTCCCGTAGCGCCCCAGCATTTT CASSPYQTPPVAPQHF
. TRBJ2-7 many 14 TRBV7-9 TGTGCCAGCACCCAAGCTCCAGGTATCTACGAGCAGTACTTC CASTQAPGIYEQYF
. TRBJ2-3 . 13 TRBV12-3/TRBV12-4 TGTGCCAGCAGTTTCGGCGGGAAAGATACGCAGTATTTT CASSFGGKDTQYF
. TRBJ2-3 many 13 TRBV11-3 TGTGCCAGCGCGGAGATGTTTGGAGATACGCAGTATTTT CASAEMFGDTQYF
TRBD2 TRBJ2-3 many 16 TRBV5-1 TGCGCCAGCAGCTTGAATGCGGGAGGGCGAACAGATACGCAGTATTTT CASSLNAGGRTDTQYF
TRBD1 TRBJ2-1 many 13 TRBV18 TGTGCCAGCTCACCCCCGGGTTGGGACAGCCCGTTCTTC CASSPPGWDSPFF
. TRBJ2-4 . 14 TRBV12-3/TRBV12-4 TGTGCCAGCCGAGACGGCCTAGCCAAAAACATTCAGTACTTC CASRDGLAKNIQYF
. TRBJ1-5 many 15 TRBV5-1 TGCGCCAGCAGCTTGGCGCGCGGCTTGCAGCAGCCCCAGCATTTT CASSLARGLQQPQHF
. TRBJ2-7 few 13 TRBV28 TGTGCCAGCAGTTCCCGGACACAACTAGAGCAGTACTTC CASSSRTQLEQYF
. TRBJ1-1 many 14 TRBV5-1 TGCGCCAGCAGCTCCCAGGGGTCTAGGACTGAAGCTTTCTTT CASSSQGSRTEAFF
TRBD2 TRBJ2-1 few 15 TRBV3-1 TGTGCCAGCAGCCAAGATGGGGGGGACTACAATGAGCAGTTCTTC CASSQDGGDYNEQFF
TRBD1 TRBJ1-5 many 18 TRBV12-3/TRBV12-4 TGTGCCAGCAGTTTTCGCGGGACAGAAGGTTATAGCAATCAGCCCCAGCATTTT CASSFRGTEGYSNQPQHF
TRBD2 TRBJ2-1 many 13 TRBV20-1 TGCAGTGCTAGTAGGGCGGGAGGGGACGAGCAGTTCTTC CSASRAGGDEQFF
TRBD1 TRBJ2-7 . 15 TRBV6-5 TGTGCCAGCAGTTACTCGACAGGGGATATCTACGAGCAGTACTTC CASSYSTGDIYEQYF